This T cell receptor (beta chain) comes out of a study of cytomegalovirus exposure and HLA in healthy donors. Broader study findings: CMV serostatus stood as the only immune exposure information on hand. Most of the CMV-associated TCR beta chains (in a later analysis) appeared to be HLA-restricted.

As concerns this clone: Its antigen remains unknown.

The CDR3 consists of 14 residues. V shed 5 bases and J shed 2 bases, with 12 bases lying between them. CDR1 and CDR2 from the germline V gene are SGHRS and YFSETQ. The PCR contained 60 Vbeta and 13 Jbeta primers. In the original processing: In a later analysis, around 11 million of some 80 million unique beta chains occurred in at least two donors. Sequencing was performed with immunoSEQ multiplex PCR; in TCRdb, only in-frame clones are kept and a portion is missing. D and trimming come from the DNA, and the V and J calls and clone size come from that table. This listing includes under 65,000 clones. The clonotype originates from a woman aged 30 to 39 in good health and CMV-seropositive. The source material was PBMCs. V is TRBV5-1 and J is TRBJ2-3; a weak D match, TRBD2 (6 bases). This CDR3 reads CASSTGLSTDTQYF. In nucleotides, the CDR3 is TGCGCCAGCAGTACGGGACTGTCCACAGATACGCAGTATTTT.